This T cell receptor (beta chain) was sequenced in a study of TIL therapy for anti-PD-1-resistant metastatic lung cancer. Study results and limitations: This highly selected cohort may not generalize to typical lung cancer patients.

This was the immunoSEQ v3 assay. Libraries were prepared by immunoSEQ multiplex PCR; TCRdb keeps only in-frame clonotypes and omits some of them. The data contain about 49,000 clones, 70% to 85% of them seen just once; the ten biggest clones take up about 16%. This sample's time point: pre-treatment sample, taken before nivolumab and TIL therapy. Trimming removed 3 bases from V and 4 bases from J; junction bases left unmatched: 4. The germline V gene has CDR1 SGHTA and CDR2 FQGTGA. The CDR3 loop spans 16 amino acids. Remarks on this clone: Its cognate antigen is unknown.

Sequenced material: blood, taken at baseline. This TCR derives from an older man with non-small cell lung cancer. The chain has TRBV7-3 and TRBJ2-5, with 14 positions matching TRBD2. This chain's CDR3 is CASSLAGTSGRETQYF. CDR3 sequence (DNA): TGTGCCAGCAGCTTGGCCGGGACTAGCGGGAGAGAGACCCAGTACTTC.